The T cell receptor beta chain under discussion was sequenced for a study of human T cells and chemical hapten exposure. TCRdb independently ran MiXCR on the RACE reads; one entry per CDR3 protein. This table holds around 69,000 distinct CDR3 sequences, 8.5% to 9% found once. This clonotype occurred many times. Time point in this sample: patch test 2, 6 weeks after DPC sensitization. The treatment here: therapeutic diphenylcyclopropenone sensitization with weekly scalp DPC. The CDR3 covers 16 residues. Germline V gene lookup returns CDR1 LGHNT and CDR2 FRNRAP. The V segment lost 1 base and the J segment 3 bases; nucleotides outside the gene matches: 4.

The gene calls are TRBV12-5 and TRBJ1-5, with 9 bases matching TRBD1. This sequence was found in a woman between 50 and 59 years old with alopecia areata. Some clones in this sample may be carry-over from other donors' samples. The source material was whole blood, sampled in connection with sensitization to the hapten diphenylcyclopropenone (DPC). CDR3 sequence (DNA): TGTGCTAGTGGTTTGGGGACAGGGGCCGCCAATCAGCCCCAGCATTTT. This sequence encodes CASGLGTGAANQPQHF.